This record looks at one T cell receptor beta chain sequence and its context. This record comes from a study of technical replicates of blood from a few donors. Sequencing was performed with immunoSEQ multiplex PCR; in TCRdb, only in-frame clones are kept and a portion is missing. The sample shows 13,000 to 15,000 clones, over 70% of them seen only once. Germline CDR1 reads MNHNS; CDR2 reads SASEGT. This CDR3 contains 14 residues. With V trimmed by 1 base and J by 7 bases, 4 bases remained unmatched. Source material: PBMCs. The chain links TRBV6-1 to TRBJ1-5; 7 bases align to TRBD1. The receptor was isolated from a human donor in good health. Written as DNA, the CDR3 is TGTGCCAGCAGTGAAGGACAGGGCCTACAGCCCCAGCATTTT. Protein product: CASSEGQGLQPQHF.